What follows describes a single TCR beta chain. Its specificity is unknown. Terminally differentiated effector memory CD45RA+ cells were excluded by CCR7 positive selection of CD45RO-negative cells. This sample was taken from a study of shared clonotypes between healthy human individuals. Study results and limitations: Sorted-subset sequencing was shown by rarefaction to be incomplete despite large depth. Shared across a few donors were about 4.8% of the naive CD4 clonotypes.

The input for sorted-subset replicate PCRs was about 0.2 ug DNA, 25,000 to 35,000 T cell genomes. Libraries were prepared by immunoSEQ multiplex PCR; TCRdb keeps only in-frame clonotypes and omits some of them. The sample yields roughly 2.1 million clones, 90% to 95% seen once. V was pared by 5 bases and J by 6 bases, with 9 bases of the junction left unmatched. CDR1 and CDR2 (germline): SQVTM, ANQGSEA. This CDR3 comprises 13 residues. The sequenced material came from naive CD8+ T cells from PBMCs. The J gene is TRBJ2-7, the V gene TRBV29-1; 8 positions agree with TRBD2. The source of this sequence is a young man in good health. Some clones in this sample may be carry-over from other donors' samples. As DNA, the CDR3 is TGCAGCGTTCGGGGGCGGGAGGAAGTCGAGCAGTACTTC. Translated, it gives CSVRGREEVEQYF.